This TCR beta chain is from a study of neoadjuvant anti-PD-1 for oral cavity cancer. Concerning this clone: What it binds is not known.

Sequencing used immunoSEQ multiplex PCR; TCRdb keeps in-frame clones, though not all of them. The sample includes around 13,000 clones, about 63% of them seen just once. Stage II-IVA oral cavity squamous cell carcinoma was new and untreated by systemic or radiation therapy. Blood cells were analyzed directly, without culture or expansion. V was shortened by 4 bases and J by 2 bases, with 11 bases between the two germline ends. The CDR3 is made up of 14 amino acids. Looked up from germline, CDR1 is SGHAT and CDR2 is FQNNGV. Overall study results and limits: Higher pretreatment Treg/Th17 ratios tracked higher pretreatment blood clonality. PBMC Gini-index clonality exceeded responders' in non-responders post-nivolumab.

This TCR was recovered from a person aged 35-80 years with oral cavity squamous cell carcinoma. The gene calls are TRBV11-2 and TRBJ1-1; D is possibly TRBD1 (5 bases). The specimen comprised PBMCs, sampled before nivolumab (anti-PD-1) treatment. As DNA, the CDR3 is TGTGCCAGCAGCTACTTCACAGGTAACACTGAAGCTTTCTTT. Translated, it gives CASSYFTGNTEAFF.